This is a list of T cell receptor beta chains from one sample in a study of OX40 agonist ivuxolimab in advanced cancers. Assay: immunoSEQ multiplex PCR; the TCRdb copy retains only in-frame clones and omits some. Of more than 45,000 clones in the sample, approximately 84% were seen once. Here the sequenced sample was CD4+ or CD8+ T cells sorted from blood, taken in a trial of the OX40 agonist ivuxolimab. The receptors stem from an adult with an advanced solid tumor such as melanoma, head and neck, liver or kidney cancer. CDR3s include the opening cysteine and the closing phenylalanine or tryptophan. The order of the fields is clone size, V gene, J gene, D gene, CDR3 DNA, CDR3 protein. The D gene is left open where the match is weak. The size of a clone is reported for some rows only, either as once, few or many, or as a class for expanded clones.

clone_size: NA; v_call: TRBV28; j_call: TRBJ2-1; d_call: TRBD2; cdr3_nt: TGTGCCGGGAGGACTAGCGGGAACAATGAGCAGTTCTTC; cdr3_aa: CAGRTSGNNEQFF
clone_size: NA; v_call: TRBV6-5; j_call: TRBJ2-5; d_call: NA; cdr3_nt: TGTGCCAGCAGTTACACCCTCGAGGATGATGAGCAGTACTTC; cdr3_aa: CASSYTLEDDEQYF
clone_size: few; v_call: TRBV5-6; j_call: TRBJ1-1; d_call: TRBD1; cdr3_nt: TGTGCCAGCAGCCCAGAGACAGGGGAGGCAGCTTTCTTT; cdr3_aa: CASSPETGEAAFF
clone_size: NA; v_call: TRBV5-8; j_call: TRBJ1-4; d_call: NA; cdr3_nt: TGTGCCAGCAGTGGTGGGGAGCTCGGCGAAAAACTGTTTTTT; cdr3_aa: CASSGGELGEKLFF
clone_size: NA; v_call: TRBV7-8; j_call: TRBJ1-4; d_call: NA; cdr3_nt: TGTGCCAGCAGCTTAGGGTCCGAACTGTTTTTT; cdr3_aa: CASSLGSELFF
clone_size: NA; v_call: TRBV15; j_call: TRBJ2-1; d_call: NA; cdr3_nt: TGTGCCACCGCCCGGGGCAAGAATTCTTACAATGAGCAGTTCTTC; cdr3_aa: CATARGKNSYNEQFF
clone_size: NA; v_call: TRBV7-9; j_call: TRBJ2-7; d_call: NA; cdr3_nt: TGTGCCAGCAGCTCAGGACAGTACTACGAGCAGTACTTC; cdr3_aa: CASSSGQYYEQYF
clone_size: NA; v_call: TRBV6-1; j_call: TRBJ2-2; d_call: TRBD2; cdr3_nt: TGTGCCAGCAGTGAAATCCTAGCGGGCCGTACCGGGGAGCTGTTTTTT; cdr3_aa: CASSEILAGRTGELFF
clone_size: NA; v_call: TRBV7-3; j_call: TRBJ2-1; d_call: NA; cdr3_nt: TGTGCCAGCAACGACGATGGTGAGCAGTTCTTC; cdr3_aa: CASNDDGEQFF
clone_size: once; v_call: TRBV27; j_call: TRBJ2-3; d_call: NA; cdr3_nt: TGTGCCAGCAGTTTAAACAGGGAGGGAGATACGCAGTATTTT; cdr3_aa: CASSLNREGDTQYF
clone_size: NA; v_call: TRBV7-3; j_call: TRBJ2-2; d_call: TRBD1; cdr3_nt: TGTGCCAGCAGCTTATCTTTCGACAGGGCGAGGACCGGGGAGCTGTTTTTT; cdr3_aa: CASSLSFDRARTGELFF
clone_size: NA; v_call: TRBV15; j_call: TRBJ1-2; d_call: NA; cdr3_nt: TGTGCCACCAGCAGGTCACACTATGGCTACACCTTC; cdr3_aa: CATSRSHYGYTF
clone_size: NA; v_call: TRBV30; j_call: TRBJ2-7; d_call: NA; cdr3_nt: TGTGCCTGGAGCGCCCTCGTGGACCTAACCGGCGAGCAGTACTTC; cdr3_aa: CAWSALVDLTGEQYF
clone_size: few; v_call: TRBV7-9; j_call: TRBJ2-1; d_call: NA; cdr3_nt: TGTGCCAGCAGCTTAAAGCCCCTCGGCAGGGGTCGATGGCAGTTCTTC; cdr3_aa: CASSLKPLGRGRWQFF
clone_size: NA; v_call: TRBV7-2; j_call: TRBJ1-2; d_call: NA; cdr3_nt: TGTGCCAGCAGCTTATATGGGCGTCGAGGCTACACCTTC; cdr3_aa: CASSLYGRRGYTF
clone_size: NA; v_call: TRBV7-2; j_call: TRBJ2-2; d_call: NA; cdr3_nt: TGTGCCAGCAGCTTAGCCGGCAGTGGGAGCACCGGGGAGCTGTTTTTT; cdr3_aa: CASSLAGSGSTGELFF
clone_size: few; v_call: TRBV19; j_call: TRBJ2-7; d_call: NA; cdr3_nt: TGTGCCAGTCTGAGGAGTATCGAGCAGTACTTC; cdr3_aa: CASLRSIEQYF
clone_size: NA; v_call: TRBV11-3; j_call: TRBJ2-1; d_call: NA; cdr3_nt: TGTGCCAGCAGCTCCTTTAGGGCCTCCTACAATGAGCAGTTCTTC; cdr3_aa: CASSSFRASYNEQFF
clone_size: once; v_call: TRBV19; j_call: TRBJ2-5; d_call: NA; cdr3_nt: TGTGCCAGTAGCCCACCGGGAACGTACCAAGAGACCCAGTACTTC; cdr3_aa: CASSPPGTYQETQYF
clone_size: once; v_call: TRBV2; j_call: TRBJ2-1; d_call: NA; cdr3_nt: TGTGCCAGCAGTGAAGCGATACTATGGAGTCAAACCCTTGACGGGCAGTTCTTC; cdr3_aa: CASSEAILWSQTLDGQFF
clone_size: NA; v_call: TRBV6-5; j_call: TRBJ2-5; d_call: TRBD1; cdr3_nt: TGTGCCAGCAGTTGGGACGGGACAGAGCAAGAGACCCAGTACTTC; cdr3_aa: CASSWDGTEQETQYF
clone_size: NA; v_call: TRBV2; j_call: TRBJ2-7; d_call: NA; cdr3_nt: TGTGCCGGCCGGGACCAGTCCTACGAGCAGTACTTC; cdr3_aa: CAGRDQSYEQYF
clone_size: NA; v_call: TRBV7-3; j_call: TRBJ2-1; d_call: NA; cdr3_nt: TGTGCCAGCAGCTTAGAGGGGCGATCCTACAATGAGCAGTTCTTC; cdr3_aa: CASSLEGRSYNEQFF
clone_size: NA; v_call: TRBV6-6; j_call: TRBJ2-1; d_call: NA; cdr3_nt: TGTGCCAGCACCCGGGCCTACAATGAGCAGTTCTTC; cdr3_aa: CASTRAYNEQFF
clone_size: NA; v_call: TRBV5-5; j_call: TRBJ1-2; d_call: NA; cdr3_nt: TGTGCCAGCAGCCAAGTCGGTCGTGGCTACACCTTC; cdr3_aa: CASSQVGRGYTF
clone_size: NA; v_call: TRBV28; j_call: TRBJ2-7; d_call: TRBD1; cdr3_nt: TGTGCCAGCAGTTCCGGACAGGGCCCCTACGAGCAGTACTTC; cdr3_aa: CASSSGQGPYEQYF
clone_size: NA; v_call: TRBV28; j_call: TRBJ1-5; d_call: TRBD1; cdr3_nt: TGTGCCAGCAATAAGATCGGCCAGGGGGCTTACAATCAGCCCCAGCATTTT; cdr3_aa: CASNKIGQGAYNQPQHF
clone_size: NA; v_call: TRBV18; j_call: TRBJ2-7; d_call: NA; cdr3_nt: TGTGCCAGCTCACCACCGGAACAGGGTATCAACGAGCAGTACTTC; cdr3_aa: CASSPPEQGINEQYF
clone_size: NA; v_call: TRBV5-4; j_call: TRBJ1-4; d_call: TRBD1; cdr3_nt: TGTGCCAGCAGCTTGGACGCGGGACAGAATGAAAAACTGTTTTTT; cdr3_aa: CASSLDAGQNEKLFF
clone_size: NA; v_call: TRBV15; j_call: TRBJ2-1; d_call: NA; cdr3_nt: TGTGCCACCAGCAGATTATCGGATTCCTACAATGAGCAGTTCTTC; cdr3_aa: CATSRLSDSYNEQFF
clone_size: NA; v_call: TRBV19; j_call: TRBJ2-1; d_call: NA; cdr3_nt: TGTGCCAGTGGGGCACGGGGCTGGGAGCAGTTCTTC; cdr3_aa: CASGARGWEQFF
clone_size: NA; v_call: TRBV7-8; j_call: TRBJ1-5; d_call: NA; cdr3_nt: TGTGCCAGCAAGGGTTGGGGTCAGCCCCAGCATTTT; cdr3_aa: CASKGWGQPQHF
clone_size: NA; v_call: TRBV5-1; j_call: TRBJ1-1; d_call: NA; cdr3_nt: TGCGCCAGCAGCTTCCCGGGACGCGAGACTGAAGCTTTCTTT; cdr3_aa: CASSFPGRETEAFF
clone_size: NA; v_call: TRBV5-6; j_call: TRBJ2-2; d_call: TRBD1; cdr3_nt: TGTGCCAGCAGCCAGGGACAGCCGAACACCGGGGAGCTGTTTTTT; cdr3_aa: CASSQGQPNTGELFF
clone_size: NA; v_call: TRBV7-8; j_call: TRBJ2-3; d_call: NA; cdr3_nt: TGTGCCAGCAGCCTCTTCACAGATACGCAGTATTTT; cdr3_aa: CASSLFTDTQYF
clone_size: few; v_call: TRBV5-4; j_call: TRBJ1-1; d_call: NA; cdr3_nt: TGTGCCAGCAGCTTGGACAGTTCGAACACTGAAGCTTTCTTT; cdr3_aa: CASSLDSSNTEAFF
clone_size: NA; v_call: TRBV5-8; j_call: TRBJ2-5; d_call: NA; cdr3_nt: TGTGCCAGCAGCTTGGTCTCTAGCCGAGAGACCCAGTACTTC; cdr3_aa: CASSLVSSRETQYF
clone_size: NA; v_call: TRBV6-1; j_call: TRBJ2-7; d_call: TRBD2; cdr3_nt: TGTGCCAGCAGGGACACTAGCGGGAGTTACGAGCAGTACTTC; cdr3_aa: CASRDTSGSYEQYF
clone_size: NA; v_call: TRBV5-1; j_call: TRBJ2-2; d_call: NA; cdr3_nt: TGCGCCAGCAGCTGGTCTAGCGTCTCCGGGGAGCTGTTTTTT; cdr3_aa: CASSWSSVSGELFF
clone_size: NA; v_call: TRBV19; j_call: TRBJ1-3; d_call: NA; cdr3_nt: TGTGCCAGTAGGATTAGGAGCTCTGGAAACACCATATATTTT; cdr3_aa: CASRIRSSGNTIYF
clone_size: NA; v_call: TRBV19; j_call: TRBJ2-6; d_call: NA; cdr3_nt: TGTGCCAGTACGTCGAAGAGGGGAGCTGGGGCCAACGTCCTGACTTTC; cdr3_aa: CASTSKRGAGANVLTF
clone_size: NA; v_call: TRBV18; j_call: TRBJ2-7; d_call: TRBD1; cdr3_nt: TGTGCCAGCTCACCCTCCGGGACAGGGGCGAACGAGCAGTACTTC; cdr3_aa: CASSPSGTGANEQYF
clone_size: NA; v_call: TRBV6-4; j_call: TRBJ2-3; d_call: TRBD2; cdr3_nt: TGTGCCAGCAGTGATATAGCGGGAGGTTCAGATACGCAGTATTTT; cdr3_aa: CASSDIAGGSDTQYF
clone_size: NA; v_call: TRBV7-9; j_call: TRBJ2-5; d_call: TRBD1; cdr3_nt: TGTGCCAGCAGTAAGACAGGGGGAGAGACCCAGTACTTC; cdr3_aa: CASSKTGGETQYF
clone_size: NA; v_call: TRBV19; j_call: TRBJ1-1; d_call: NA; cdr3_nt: TGTGCCAGTAGTATAGACGCAGAGGCGAACACTGAAGCTTTCTTT; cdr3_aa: CASSIDAEANTEAFF
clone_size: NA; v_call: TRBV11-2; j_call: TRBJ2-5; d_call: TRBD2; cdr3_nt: TGTGCCAGCAGCTTAGGAAATAGCGGGGTCTTGCGAGAGACCCAGTACTTC; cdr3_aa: CASSLGNSGVLRETQYF
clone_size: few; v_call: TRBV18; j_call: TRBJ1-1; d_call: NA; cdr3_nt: TGTGCCAGCTCCGGAGGGGTGGGCACTGAAGCTTTCTTT; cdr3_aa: CASSGGVGTEAFF
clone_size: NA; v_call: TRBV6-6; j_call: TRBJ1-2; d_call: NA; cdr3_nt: TGTGCCAGCAGTTCCCGGGGAGGGGATCGTGGCTACACCTTC; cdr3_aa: CASSSRGGDRGYTF
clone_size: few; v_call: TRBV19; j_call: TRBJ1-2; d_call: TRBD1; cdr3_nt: TGTGCCAGTAGTCCACAGGGGACCGCGGCCGGCTACACCTTC; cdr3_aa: CASSPQGTAAGYTF
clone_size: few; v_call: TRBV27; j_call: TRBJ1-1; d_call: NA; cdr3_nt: TGTGCCAGCAGTTTATCGACAAAAGGGGAGAAAGCTTTCTTT; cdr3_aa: CASSLSTKGEKAFF
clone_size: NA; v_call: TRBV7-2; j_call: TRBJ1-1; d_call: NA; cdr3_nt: TGTGCCAGCAGCTTAGCAGGGGCCGACGGAGCTTTCTTT; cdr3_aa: CASSLAGADGAFF
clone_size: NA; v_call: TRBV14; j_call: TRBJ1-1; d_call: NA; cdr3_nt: TGTGCCAGCAGCCAAGACGGGGAAGGTGCGGACACTGAAGCTTTCTTT; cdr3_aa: CASSQDGEGADTEAFF
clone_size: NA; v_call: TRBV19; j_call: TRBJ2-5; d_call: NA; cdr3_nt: TGTGCCAGTAGTATATCCCCCAGGGAAGAGACCCAGTACTTC; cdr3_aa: CASSISPREETQYF
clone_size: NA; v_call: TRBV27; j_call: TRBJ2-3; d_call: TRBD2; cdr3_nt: TGTGCCAGCCGAGATTGGGGAGAGATCGAGAAAAGCGGGAGCATCACAGATACGCAGTATTTT; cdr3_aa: CASRDWGEIEKSGSITDTQYF
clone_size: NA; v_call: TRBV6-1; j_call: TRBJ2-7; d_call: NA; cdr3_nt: TGTGCCAGCAGTGAAGAAGCTGGACTCTCCTATGAGCAGTACTTC; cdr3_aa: CASSEEAGLSYEQYF
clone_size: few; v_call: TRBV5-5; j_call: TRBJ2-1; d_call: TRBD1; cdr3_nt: TGTGCCAGCAGCTTGGGACAGGGGTACAATGAGCAGTTCTTC; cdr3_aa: CASSLGQGYNEQFF
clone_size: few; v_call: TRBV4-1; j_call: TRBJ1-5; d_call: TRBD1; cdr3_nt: TGCGCCAGCAGCCAACGGACAGGGGGTTCCGATCAGCCCCAGCATTTT; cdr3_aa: CASSQRTGGSDQPQHF